This T cell receptor beta chain stems from a study of identifying expanded T cells in peripheral blood. Findings and caveats of the study: Variance in clone template counts between approximately 2-week samples significantly increased with total template count across all healthy donors.

No infections or other immune events were documented during collection. Details on this clone: Its antigen is as yet unknown.

The repertoire was sequenced with immunoSEQ multiplex PCR; TCRdb's copy has only in-frame clones and lacks some. The sample includes 120,000 or so clones, approximately 84% seen only once; the top ten take over 3%. V was clipped by 4 bases and J by 9 bases, with 14 bases between them. The length of the CDR3 is 13 residues. Per the germline V gene, CDR1 is SGHNT and CDR2 is YYREEE (reference sequence). Material: blood. The receptor was derived from a person between 18 and 75 years old in good health. This sequence joins TRBV5-4 and TRBJ2-1; tentative D call: TRBD2 (6 bases). CDR3 loop: CASSPPGGSEQFF. The CDR3 DNA follows: TGTGCCAGCAGCCCCCCCGGAGGGTCTGAGCAGTTCTTC.